This TCR beta chain derives from a study of T cell repertoires and HLA-DP antigens. Whole-study context: Alloreactive CD4+ T cells targeted HLA-DP on transduced HeLa. Overall study findings and caveats: Against both alloantigens, CD137+ clonality was similar, approximately 0.41.

On this clone itself: Its antigen is currently unknown.

The germline V gene encodes CDR1 KGHSH and CDR2 LQKENI. This CDR3 contains 11 residues. V was pared by 8 bases and J by 8 bases, with 3 bases of the junction left unmatched. Clones were read by immunoSEQ multiplex PCR, and TCRdb kept only the in-frame ones, dropping some. Seen here are roughly 110,000 clones, approximately 92% observed once, and the top ten hold 0.25% to 0.3%. This chain connects TRBV18 to TRBJ2-1, with 7 bases that match TRBD1. Sample: CD4+ T cells from PBMCs. This sequence originates from a woman in her late teens or twenties in good health and CMV-seronegative. In nucleotides, the CDR3 is TGTGCCAGCACGACAGGGCATGAGCAGTTCTTC. Protein product: CASTTGHEQFF.